This T cell receptor beta chain emerged from a study of blood T cells in healthy people across ages. Study results and caveats: Estimated diversity, derived from one million T cells, was regarded as an underestimate. Any changes in expanded clonotypes were possibly confounded, as donor CMV status remained unknown.

V lost 0 bases, J lost 2 bases, and 22 bases lay in between. CDR1 and CDR2 (germline): ENHRY, SYGVKD. This CDR3 contains 19 residues. Alongside a J-beta primer mix, a sample-barcoded 5' primer served in a second PCR lasting roughly 6 to 11 cycles. Every individual sample yielded 2.5 million or more paired-end reads (each containing CDR3). Each CDR3 protein gets one entry after TCRdb re-called the 5' RACE reads with MiXCR. The repertoire consists of roughly 800,000 distinct CDR3 sequences, with roughly 53% occurring once and the leading ten covering 41%. To note about this clonotype: Its target is unknown.

The material sequenced was blood. The chain combines TRBV10-3 with TRBJ1-2; perhaps TRBD1 as D (6 bases). This TCR came from a man older than 75 in good health. The DNA of the CDR3 is TGTGCCATCAGTGAGTCGACTCAAGGTCTCGGGGGGGCAAACTATGGCTACACCTTC. Translating it yields CAISESTQGLGGANYGYTF.